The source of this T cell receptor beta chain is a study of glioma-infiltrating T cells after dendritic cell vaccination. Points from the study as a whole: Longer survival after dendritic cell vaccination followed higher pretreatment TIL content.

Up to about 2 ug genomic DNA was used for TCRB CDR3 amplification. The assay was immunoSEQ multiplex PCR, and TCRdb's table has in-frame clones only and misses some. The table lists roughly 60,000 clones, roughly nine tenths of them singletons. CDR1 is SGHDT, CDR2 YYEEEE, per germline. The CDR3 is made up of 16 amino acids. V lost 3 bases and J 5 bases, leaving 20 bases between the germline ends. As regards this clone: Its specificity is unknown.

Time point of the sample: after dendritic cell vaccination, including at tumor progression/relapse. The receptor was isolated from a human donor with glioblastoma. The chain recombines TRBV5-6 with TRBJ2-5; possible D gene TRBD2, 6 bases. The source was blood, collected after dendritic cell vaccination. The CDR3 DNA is TGTGCCAGCAGCTCGCTGGGGGGAGCGGCAGGGGAGACCCAGTACTTC. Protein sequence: CASSSLGGAAGETQYF.